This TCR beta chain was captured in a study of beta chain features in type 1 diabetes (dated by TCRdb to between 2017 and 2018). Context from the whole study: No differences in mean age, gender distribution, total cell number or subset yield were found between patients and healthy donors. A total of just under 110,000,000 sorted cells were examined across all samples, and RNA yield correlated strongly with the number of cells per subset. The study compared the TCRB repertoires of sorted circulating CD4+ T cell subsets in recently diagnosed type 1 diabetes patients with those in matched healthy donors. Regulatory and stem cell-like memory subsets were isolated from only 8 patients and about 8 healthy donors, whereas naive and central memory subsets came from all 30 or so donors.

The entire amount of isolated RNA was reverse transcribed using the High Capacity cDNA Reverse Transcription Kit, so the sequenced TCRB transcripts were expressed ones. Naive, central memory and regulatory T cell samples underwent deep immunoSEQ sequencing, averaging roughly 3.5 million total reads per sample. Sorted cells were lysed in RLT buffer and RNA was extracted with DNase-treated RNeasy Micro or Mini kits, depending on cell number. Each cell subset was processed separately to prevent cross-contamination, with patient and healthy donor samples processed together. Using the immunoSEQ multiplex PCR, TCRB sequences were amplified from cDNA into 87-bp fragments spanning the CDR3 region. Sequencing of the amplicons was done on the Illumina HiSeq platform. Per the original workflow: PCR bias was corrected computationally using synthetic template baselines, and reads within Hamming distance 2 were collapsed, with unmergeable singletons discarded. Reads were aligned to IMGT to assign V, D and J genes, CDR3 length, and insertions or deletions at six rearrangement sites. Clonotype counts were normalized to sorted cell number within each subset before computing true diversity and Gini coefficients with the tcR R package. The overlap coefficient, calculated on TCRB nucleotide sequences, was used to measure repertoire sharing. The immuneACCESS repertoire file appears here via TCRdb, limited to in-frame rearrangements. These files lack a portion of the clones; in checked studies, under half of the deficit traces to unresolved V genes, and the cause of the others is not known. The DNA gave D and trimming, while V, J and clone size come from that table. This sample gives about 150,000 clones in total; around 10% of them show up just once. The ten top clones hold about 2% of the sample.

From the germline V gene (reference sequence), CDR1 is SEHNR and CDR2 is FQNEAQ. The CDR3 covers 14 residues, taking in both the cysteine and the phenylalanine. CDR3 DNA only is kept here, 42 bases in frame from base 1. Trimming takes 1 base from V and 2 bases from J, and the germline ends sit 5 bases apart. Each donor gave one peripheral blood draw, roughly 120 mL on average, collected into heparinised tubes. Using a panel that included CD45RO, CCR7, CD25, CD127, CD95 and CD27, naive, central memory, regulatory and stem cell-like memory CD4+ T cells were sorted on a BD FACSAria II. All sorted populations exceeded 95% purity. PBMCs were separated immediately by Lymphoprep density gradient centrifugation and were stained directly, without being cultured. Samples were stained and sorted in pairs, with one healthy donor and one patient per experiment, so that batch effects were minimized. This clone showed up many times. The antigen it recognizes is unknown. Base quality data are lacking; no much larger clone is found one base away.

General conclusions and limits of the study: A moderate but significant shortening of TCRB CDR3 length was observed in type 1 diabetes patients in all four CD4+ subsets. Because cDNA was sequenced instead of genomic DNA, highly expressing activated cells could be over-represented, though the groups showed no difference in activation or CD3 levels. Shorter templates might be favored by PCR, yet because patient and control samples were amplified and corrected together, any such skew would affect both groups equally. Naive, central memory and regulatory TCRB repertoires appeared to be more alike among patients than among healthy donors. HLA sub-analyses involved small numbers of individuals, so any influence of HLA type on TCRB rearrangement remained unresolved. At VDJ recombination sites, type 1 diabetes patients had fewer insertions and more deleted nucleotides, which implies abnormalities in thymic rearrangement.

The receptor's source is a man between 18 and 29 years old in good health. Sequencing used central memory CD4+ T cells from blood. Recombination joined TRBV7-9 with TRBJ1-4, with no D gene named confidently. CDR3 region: CASSLGGTNEKLFF. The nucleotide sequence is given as TGTGCCAGCAGCTTAGGAGGGACTAATGAAAAACTGTTTTTT.